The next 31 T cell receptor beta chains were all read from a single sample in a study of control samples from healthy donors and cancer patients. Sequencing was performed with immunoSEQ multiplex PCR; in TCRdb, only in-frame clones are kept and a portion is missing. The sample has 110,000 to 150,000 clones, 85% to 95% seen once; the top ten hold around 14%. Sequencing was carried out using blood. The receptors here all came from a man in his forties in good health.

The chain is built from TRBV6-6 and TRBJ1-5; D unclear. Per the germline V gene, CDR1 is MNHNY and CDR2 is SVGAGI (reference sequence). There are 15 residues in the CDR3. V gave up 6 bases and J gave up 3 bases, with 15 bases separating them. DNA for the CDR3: TGTGCCAGCAGCCCATACGGACGGTCCAATCAGCCCCAGCATTTT. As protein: CASSPYGRSNQPQHF.

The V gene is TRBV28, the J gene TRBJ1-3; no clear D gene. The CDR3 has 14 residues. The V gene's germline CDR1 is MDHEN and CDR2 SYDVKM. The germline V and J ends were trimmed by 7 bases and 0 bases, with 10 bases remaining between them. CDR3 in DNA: TGTGCCAGCACGGCGTTCCTCTCTGGAAACACCATATATTTT. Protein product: CASTAFLSGNTIYF.

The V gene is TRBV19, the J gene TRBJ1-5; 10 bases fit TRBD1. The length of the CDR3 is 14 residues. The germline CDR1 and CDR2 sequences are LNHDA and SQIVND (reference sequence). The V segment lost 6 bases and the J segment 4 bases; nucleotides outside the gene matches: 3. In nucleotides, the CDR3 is TGTGCCAGTAGGGGGACAGGGGTAAATCAGCCCCAGCATTTT. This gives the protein CASRGTGVNQPQHF.

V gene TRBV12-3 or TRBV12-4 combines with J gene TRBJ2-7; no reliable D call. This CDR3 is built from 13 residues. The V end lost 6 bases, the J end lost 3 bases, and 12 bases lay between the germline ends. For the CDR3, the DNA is TGTGCCAGCAGGATCGGTACGAACTACGAGCAGTACTTC. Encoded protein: CASRIGTNYEQYF.

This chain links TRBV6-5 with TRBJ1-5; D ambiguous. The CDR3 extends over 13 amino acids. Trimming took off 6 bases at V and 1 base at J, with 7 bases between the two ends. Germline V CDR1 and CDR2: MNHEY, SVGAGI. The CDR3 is CASRHESNQPQHF. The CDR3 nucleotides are TGTGCCAGCAGGCACGAAAGCAATCAGCCCCAGCATTTT.

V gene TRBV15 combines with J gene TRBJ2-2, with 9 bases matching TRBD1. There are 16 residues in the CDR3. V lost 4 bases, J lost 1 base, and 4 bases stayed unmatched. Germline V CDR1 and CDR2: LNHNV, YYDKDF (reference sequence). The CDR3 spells CATSIYRGLNTGELFF. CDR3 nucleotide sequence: TGTGCCACCAGCATATACAGGGGGCTGAACACCGGGGAGCTGTTTTTT. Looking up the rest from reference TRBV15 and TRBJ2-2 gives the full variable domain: DAMVIQNPRYQVTQFGKPVTLSCSQTLNHNVMYWYQQKSSQAPKLLFHYYDKDFNNEADTPDNFQSRRPNTSFCFLDIRSPGLGDTAMYLCATSIYRGLNTGELFFGEGSRLTVL.

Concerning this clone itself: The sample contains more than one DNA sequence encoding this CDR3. This chain's CDR3 is CASSSYNSPLHF. CDR3 in DNA: TGTGCCAGCAGCTCGTATAATTCACCCCTCCACTTT. This sequence joins TRBV13 and TRBJ1-6, with no clear D. Per germline, CDR1 PRHDT and CDR2 FYEKMQ (reference sequence). This CDR3 has 12 amino acids. Trimming removed 4 bases from V and 4 bases from J, with 2 bases in between.

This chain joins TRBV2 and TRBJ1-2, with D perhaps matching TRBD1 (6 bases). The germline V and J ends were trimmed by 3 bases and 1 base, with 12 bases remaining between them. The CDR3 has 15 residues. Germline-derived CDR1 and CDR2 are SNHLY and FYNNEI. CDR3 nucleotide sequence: TGTGCCAGCAGTGACCAGGGGCACTTTAACTATGGCTACACCTTC. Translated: CASSDQGHFNYGYTF.

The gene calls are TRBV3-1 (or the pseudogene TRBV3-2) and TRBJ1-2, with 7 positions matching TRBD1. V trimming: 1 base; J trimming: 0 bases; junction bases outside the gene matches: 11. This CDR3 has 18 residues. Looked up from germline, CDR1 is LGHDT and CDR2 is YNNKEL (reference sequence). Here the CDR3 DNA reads TGTGCCAGCAGCCAAGGACTTGCGTACAGGGGTACTAACTATGGCTACACCTTC. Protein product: CASSQGLAYRGTNYGYTF.

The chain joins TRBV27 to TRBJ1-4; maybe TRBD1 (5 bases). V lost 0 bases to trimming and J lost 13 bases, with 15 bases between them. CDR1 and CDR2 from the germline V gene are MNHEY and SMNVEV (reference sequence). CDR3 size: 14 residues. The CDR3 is CASSLSPGKGTLFF. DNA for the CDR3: TGTGCCAGCAGTTTATCTCCGGGGAAGGGGACACTGTTTTTT.

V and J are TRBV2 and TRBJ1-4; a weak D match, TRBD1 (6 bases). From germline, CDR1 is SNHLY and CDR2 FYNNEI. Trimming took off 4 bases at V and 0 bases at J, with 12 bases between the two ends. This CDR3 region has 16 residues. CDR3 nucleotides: TGTGCCAGCAGTGCCCGGACAGATTCAACTAATGAAAAACTGTTTTTT. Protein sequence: CASSARTDSTNEKLFF. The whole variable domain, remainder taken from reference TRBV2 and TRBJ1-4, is EPEVTQTPSHQVTQMGQEVILRCVPISNHLYFYWYRQILGQKVEFLVSFYNNEISEKSEIFDDQFSVERPDGSNFTLKIRSTKLEDSAMYFCASSARTDSTNEKLFFGSGTQLSVL.

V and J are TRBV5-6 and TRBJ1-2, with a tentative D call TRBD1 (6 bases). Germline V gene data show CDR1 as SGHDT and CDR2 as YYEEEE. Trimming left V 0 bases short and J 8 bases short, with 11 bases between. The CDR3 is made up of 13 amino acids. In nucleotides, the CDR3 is TGTGCCAGCAGCTTGGGACGGGGGCAGGGCTACACCTTC. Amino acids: CASSLGRGQGYTF.

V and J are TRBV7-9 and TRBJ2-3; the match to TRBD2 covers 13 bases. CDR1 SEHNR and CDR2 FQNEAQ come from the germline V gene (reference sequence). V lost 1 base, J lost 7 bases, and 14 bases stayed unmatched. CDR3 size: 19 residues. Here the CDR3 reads CASSLGQGTSGMARYTQYF. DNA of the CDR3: TGTGCCAGCAGCTTAGGTCAAGGGACTAGCGGGATGGCGAGGTATACGCAGTATTTT.

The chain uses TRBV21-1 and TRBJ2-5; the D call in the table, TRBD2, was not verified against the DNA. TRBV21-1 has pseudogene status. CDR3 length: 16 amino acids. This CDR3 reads CASSKEPRGGSKTQYF. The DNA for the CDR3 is TGTGCCAGCAGCAAAGAGCCCCGGGGGGGTAGTAAGACCCAGTACTTC.

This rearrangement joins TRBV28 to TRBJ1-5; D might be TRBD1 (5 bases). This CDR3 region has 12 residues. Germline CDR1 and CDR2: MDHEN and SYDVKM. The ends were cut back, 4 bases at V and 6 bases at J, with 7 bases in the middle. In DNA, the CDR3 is TGTGCCAGCAGTTCCGGGACTCAGCCCCAGCATTTT. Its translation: CASSSGTQPQHF. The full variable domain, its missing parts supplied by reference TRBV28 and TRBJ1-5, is DVKVTQSSRYLVKRTGEKVFLECVQDMDHENMFWYRQDPGLGLRLIYFSYDVKMKEKGDIPEGYSVSREKKERFSLILESASTNQTSMYLCASSSGTQPQHFGDGTRLSIL.

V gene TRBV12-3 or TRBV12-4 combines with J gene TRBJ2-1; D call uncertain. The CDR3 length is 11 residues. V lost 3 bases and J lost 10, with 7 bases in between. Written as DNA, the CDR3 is TGTGCCAGCAGTTTCGGGCCGGAGCAGTTCTTC. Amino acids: CASSFGPEQFF.

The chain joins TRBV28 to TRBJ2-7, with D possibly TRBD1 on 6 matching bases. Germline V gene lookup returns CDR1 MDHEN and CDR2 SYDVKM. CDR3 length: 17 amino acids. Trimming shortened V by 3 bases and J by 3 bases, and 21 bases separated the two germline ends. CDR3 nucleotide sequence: TGTGCCAGCAGTTTCGTAGGGACACCTAAAGGGTTCTACGAGCAGTACTTC. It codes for CASSFVGTPKGFYEQYF.

The CDR3 here is CASSLSFTGELFF. The CDR3 region has the DNA TGTGCCAGCAGTTTAAGTTTCACCGGGGAGCTGTTTTTT. The V call is TRBV27, the J call TRBJ2-2; D unclear. Between the trimmed V and J ends, which lost 2 bases and 4 bases, there was a span of 5 bases. This CDR3 contains 13 residues. Per germline, CDR1 MNHEY and CDR2 SMNVEV (reference sequence).

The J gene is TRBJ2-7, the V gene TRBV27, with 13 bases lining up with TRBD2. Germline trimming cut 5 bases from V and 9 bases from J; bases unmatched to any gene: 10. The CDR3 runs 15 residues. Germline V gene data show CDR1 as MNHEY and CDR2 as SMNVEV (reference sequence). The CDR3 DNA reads TGTGCCAGCAGTCTGGGGACTAGCGGGACCCAGGGGCAGTACTTC. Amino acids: CASSLGTSGTQGQYF.

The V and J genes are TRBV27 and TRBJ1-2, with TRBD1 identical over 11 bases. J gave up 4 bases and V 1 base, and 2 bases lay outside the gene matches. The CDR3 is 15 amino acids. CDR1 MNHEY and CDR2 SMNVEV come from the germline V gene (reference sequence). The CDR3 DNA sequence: TGTGCCAGCAGTTTATTGGGACAGGGGGGCTATGGCTACACCTTC. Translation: CASSLLGQGGYGYTF.

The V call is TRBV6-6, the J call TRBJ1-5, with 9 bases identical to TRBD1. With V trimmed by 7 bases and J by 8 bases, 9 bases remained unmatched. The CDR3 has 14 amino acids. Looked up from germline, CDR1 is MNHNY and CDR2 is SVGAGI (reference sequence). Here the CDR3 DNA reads TGTGCCAGCACCGCGAACAGGGGGCGCGAGCCCCAGCATTTT. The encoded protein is CASTANRGREPQHF.

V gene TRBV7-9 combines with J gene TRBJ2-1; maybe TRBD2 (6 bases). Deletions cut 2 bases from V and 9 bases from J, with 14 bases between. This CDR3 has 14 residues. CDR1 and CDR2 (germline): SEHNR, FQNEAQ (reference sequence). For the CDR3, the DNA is TGTGCCAGCAGCTTAACCCCGGGACTCGGTGAGCAGTTCTTC. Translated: CASSLTPGLGEQFF.

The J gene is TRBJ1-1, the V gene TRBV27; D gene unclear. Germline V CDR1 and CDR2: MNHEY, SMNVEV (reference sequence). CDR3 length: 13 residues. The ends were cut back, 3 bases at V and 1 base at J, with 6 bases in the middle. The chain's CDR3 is CASSLNRNTEAFF. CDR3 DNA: TGTGCCAGCAGTTTGAACAGGAACACTGAAGCTTTCTTT.

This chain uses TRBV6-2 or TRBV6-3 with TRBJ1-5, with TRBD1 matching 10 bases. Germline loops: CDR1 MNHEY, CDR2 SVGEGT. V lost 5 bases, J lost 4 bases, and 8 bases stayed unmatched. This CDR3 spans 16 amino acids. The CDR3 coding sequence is TGTGCCAGCAGTCTCAGGACAGGGGGAAGAAATCAGCCCCAGCATTTT. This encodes CASSLRTGGRNQPQHF.

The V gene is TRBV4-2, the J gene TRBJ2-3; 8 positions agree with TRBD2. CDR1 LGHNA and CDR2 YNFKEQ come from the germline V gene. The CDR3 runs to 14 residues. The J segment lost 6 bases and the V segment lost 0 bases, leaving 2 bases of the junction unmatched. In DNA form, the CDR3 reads TGTGCCAGCAGCCAAGATGTAGCGGGGGATACGCAGTATTTT. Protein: CASSQDVAGDTQYF.

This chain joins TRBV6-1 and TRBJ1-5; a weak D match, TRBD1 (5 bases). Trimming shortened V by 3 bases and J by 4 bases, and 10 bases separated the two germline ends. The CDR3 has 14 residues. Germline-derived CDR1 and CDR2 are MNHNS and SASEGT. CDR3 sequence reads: CASSDRVPNQPQHF. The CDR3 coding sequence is TGTGCCAGCAGTGACAGGGTGCCGAATCAGCCCCAGCATTTT.

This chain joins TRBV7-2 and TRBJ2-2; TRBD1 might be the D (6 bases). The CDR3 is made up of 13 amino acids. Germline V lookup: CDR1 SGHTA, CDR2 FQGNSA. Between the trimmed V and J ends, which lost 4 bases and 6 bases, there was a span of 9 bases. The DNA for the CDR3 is TGTGCCAGCAGCTCACAGGGCTCCGGGGAGCTGTTTTTT. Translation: CASSSQGSGELFF.

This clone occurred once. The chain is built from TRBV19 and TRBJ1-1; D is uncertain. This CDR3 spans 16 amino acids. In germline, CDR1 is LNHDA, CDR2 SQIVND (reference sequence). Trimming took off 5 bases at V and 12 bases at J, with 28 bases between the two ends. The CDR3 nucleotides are TGTGCCAGTAGTCCCACGCGAGGGCCCATTCCGGGAGGTACTTTCTTT. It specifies CASSPTRGPIPGGTFF. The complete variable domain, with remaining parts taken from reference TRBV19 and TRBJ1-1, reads DGGITQSPKYLFRKEGQNVTLSCEQNLNHDAMYWYRQDPGQGLRLIYYSQIVNDFQKGDIAEGYSVSREKKESFPLTVTSAQKNPTAFYLCASSPTRGPIPGGTFFGQGTRLTVV.

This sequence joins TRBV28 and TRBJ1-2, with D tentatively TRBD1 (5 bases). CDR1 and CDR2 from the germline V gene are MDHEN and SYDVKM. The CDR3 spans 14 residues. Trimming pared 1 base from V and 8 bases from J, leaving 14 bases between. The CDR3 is CASSLSGRGDGYTF. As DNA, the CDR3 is TGTGCCAGCAGTTTATCAGGAAGGGGTGACGGCTACACCTTC.

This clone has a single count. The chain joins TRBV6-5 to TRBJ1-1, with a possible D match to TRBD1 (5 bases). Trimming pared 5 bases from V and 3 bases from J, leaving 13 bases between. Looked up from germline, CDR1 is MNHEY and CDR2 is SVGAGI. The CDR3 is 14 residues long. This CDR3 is CASSLRTTDTEAFF. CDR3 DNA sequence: TGTGCCAGCAGTCTCAGGACAACAGACACTGAAGCTTTCTTT.

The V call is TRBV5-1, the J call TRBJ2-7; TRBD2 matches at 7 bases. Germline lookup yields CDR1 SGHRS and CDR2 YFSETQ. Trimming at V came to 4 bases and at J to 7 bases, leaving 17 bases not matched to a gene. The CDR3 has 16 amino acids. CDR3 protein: CASSITTGTTAREQYF. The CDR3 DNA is TGCGCCAGCAGCATAACAACCGGGACTACAGCGAGAGAGCAGTACTTC.